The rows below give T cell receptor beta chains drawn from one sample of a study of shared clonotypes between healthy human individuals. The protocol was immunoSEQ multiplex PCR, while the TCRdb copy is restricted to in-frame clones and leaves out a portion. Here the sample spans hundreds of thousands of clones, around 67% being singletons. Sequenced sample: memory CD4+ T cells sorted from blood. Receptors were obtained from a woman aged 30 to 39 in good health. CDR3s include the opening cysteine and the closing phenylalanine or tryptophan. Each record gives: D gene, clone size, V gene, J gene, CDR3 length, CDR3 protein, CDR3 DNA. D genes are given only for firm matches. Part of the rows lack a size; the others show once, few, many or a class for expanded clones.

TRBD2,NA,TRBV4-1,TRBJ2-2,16,CASSQVSGSGSGELFF,TGCGCCAGCAGCCAAGTCAGCGGGAGTGGTTCCGGGGAGCTGTTTTTT
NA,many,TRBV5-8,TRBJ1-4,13,CASSLNRDGKLFF,TGTGCCAGCAGCCTTAACAGGGACGGAAAACTGTTTTTT
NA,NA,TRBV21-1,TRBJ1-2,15,CASSKYIPRRPRYTF,TGTGCCAGCAGCAAATATATCCCCCGCCGGCCTCGCTACACCTTC
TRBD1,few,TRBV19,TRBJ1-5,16,CASSIRGQVLNQPQHF,TGTGCCAGTAGTATAAGGGGACAGGTGCTCAATCAGCCCCAGCATTTT
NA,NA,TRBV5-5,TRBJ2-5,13,CASSLTGSETQYF,TGTGCCAGCAGCCTCACAGGGTCAGAGACCCAGTACTTC
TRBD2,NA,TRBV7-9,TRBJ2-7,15,CASSLEEGGPGEQYF,TGTGCCAGCAGCTTAGAGGAGGGAGGGCCAGGCGAGCAGTACTTC
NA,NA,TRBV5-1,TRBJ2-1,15,CASSLDRSSYNEQFF,TGCGCCAGCAGCTTGGATCGCAGTTCCTACAATGAGCAGTTCTTC
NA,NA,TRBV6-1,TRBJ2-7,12,CASGDYSYEQYF,TGTGCCAGCGGCGACTACTCCTACGAGCAGTACTTC
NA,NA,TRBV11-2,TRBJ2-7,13,CASSFNREGEQYF,TGTGCCAGCAGCTTCAACAGGGAGGGCGAGCAGTACTTC
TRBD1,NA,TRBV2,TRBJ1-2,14,CASRGVTGGSGYTF,TGTGCCAGCAGGGGAGTCACAGGGGGATCTGGCTACACCTTC
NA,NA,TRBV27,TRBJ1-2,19,CASSLSIKALLSNNYGYTF,TGTGCCAGCAGTTTATCGATAAAGGCTTTACTGTCTAATAACTATGGCTACACCTTC
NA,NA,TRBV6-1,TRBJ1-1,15,CASSEFGLLNTEAFF,TGTGCCAGCAGTGAATTTGGCCTTCTTAACACTGAAGCTTTCTTT
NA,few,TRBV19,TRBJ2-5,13,CASSMVHLETQYF,TGTGCCAGTAGTATGGTCCATTTAGAGACCCAGTACTTC
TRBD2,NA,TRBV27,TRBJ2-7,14,CASSLNGRVYEQYF,TGTGCCAGCAGTTTAAACGGGAGGGTCTACGAGCAGTACTTC
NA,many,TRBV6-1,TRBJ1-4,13,CASNQGFWEKLFF,TGTGCCAGCAACCAGGGTTTTTGGGAAAAACTGTTTTTT
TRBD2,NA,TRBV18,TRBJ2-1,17,CASSPMQLAGEIHEQFF,TGTGCCAGCTCACCGATGCAGCTAGCGGGGGAAATACATGAGCAGTTCTTC
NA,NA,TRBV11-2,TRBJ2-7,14,CASSLVEGAYEQYF,TGTGCCAGCAGCTTAGTAGAGGGAGCATACGAGCAGTACTTC
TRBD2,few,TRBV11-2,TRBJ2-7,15,CASSTRLAGGYEQYF,TGTGCCAGCAGCACTCGACTAGCGGGGGGCTACGAGCAGTACTTC
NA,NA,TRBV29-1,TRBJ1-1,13,CSVNRDRSTEAFF,TGCAGCGTCAACAGGGATCGTAGCACTGAAGCTTTCTTT
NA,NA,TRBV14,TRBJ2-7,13,CASSQDEQYEQYF,TGTGCCAGCAGCCAAGATGAACAGTACGAGCAGTACTTC
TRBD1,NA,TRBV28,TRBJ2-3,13,CANGQANTDTQYF,TGTGCCAACGGACAGGCAAACACAGATACGCAGTATTTT
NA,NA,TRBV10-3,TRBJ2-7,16,CAISESIGLRSYEQYF,TGTGCCATCAGTGAGTCGATCGGGCTTCGCTCCTACGAGCAGTACTTC
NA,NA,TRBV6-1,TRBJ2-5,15,CASSAQPGQQETQYF,TGTGCCAGCAGTGCCCAACCGGGACAACAAGAGACCCAGTACTTC
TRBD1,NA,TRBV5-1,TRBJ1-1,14,CASSGPTGSTEAFF,TGCGCCAGCAGCGGACCGACAGGGTCCACTGAAGCTTTCTTT
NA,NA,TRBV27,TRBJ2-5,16,CASSSLRLARQETQYF,TGTGCCAGCAGTTCACTCCGCTTGGCGCGCCAAGAGACCCAGTACTTC
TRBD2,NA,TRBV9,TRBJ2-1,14,CASSPRSGKVIKFF,TGTGCCAGCAGCCCCCGTAGCGGGAAAGTAATAAAGTTCTTC
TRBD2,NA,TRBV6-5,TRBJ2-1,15,CASNQLAGGWNEQFF,TGTGCCAGCAACCAACTAGCGGGAGGGTGGAATGAGCAGTTCTTC
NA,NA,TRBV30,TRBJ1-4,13,CAWNPGLGEKLFF,TGTGCCTGGAATCCGGGTTTGGGTGAAAAACTGTTTTTT
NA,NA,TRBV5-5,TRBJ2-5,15,CASSLGGGPGETQYF,TGTGCCAGCAGCTTGGGGGGCGGCCCAGGGGAGACCCAGTACTTC
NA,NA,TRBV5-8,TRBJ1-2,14,CASSLGIGFYGYTF,TGTGCCAGCAGCTTGGGAATCGGTTTTTATGGCTACACCTTC
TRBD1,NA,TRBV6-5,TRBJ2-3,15,CASSFGQGAMDTQYF,TGTGCCAGCAGCTTCGGACAGGGGGCAATGGATACGCAGTATTTT
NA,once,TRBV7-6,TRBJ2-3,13,CASSEQGPDTQYF,TGTGCCAGCAGCGAACAGGGTCCAGATACGCAGTATTTT
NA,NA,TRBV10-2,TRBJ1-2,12,CASSESLFGYTF,TGCGCCAGCAGTGAGTCTTTGTTTGGCTACACCTTC